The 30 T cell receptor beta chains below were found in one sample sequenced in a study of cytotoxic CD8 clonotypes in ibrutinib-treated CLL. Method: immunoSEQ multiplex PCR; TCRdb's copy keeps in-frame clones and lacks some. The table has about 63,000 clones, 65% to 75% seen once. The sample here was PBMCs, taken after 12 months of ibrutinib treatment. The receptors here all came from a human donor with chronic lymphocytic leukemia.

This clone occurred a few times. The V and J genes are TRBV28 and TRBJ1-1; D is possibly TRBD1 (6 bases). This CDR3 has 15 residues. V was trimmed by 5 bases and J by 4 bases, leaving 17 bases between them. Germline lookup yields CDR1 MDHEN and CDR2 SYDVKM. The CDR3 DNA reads TGTGCCAGCAGTATTGAGGGGGGTGGGTCCACTGAAGCTTTCTTT. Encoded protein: CASSIEGGGSTEAFF. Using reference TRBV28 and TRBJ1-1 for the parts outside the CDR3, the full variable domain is DVKVTQSSRYLVKRTGEKVFLECVQDMDHENMFWYRQDPGLGLRLIYFSYDVKMKEKGDIPEGYSVSREKKERFSLILESASTNQTSMYLCASSIEGGGSTEAFFGQGTRLTVV.

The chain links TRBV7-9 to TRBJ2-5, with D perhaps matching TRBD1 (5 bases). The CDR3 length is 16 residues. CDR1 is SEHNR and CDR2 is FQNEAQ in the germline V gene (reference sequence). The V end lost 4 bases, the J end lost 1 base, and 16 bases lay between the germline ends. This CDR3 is CASSYPFDSPQETQYF. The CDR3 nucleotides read TGTGCCAGCAGCTACCCCTTCGACAGCCCCCAAGAGACCCAGTACTTC.

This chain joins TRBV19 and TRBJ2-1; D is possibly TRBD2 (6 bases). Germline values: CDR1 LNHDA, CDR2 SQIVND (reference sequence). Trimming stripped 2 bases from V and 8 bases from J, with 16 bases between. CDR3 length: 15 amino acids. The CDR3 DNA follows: TGTGCCAGTAGTATACGGGGACTCCATGCCGATGAGCAGTTCTTC. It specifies CASSIRGLHADEQFF.

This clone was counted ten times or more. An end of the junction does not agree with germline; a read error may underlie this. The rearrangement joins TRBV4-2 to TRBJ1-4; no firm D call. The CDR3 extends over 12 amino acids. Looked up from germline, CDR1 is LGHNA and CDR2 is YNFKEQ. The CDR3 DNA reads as TGTGCCAGTAGCCCGATGGCGGAAAAACTGTTTTTT. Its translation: CASSPMAEKLFF.

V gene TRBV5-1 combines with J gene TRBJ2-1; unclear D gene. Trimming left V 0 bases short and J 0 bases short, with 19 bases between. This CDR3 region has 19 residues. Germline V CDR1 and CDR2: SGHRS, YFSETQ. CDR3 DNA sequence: TGCGCCAGCAGCTTGGCCCGAGGCGGAAGCCTCGCCTCCTACAATGAGCAGTTCTTC. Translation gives CASSLARGGSLASYNEQFF.

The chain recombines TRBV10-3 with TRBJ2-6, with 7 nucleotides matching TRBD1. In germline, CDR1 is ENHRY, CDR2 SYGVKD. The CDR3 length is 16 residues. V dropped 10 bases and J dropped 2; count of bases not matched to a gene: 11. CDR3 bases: TGTGCCACCAAAACAGGGGAAGTCCCTGGGGCCAACGTCCTGACTTTC. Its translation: CATKTGEVPGANVLTF.

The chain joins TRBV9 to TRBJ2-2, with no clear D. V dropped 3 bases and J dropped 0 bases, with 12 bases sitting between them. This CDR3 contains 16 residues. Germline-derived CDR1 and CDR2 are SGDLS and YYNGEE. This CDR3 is CASSGRVSANTGELFF. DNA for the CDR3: TGTGCCAGCAGCGGACGGGTCTCCGCGAACACCGGGGAGCTGTTTTTT.

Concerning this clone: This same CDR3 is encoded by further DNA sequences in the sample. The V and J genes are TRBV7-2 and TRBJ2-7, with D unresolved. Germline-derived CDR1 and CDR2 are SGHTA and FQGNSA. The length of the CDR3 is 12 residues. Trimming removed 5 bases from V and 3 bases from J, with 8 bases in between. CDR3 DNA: TGTGCCAGCAGCCCGAACAGCTACGAGCAGTACTTC. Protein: CASSPNSYEQYF.

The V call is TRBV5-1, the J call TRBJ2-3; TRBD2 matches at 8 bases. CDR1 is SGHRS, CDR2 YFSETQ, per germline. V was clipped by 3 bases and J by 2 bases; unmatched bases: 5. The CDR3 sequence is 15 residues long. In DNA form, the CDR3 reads TGCGCCAGCAGCTCCACTAGCGGACACACAGATACGCAGTATTTT. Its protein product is CASSSTSGHTDTQYF. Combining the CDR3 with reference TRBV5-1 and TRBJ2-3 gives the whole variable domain KAGVTQTPRYLIKTRGQQVTLSCSPISGHRSVSWYQQTPGQGLQFLFEYFSETQRNKGNFPGRFSGRQFSNSRSEMNVSTLELGDSALYLCASSSTSGHTDTQYFGPGTRLTVL.

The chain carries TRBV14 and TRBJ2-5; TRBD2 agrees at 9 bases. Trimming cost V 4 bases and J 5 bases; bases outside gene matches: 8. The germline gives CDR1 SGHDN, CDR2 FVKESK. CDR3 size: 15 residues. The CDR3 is CASSPLAGLGETQYF. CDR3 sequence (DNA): TGTGCCAGCAGCCCCCTAGCGGGACTGGGGGAGACCCAGTACTTC.

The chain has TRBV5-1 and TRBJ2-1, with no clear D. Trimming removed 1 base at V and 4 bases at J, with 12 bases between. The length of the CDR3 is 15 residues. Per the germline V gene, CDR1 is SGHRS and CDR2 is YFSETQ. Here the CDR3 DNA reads TGCGCCAGCAGCTTGCTCGGAGAACCGTACAATGAGCAGTTCTTC. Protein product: CASSLLGEPYNEQFF.

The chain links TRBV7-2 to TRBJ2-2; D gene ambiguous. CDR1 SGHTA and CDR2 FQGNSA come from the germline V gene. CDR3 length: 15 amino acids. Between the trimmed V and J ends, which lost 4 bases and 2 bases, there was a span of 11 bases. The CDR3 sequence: CASSSYVGNTGELFF. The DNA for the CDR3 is TGTGCCAGCAGCTCATATGTGGGTAACACCGGGGAGCTGTTTTTT. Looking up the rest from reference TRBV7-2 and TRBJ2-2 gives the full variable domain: GAGVSQSPSNKVTEKGKDVELRCDPISGHTALYWYRQSLGQGLEFLIYFQGNSAPDKSGLPSDRFSAERTGGSVSTLTIQRTQQEDSAVYLCASSSYVGNTGELFFGEGSRLTVL.

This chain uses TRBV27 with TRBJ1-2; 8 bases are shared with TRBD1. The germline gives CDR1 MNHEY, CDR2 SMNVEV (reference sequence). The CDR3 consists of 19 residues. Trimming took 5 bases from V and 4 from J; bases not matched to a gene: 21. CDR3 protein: CASSPNPPGQVFDLYGYTF. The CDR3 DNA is TGTGCCAGCAGTCCCAACCCCCCGGGACAGGTGTTCGACCTCTATGGCTACACCTTC.

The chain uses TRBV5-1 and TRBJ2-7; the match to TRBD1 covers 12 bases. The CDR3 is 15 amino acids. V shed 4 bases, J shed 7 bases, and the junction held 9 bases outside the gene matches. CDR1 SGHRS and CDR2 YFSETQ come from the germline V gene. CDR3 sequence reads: CASSRSGQGASEQYF. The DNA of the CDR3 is TGCGCCAGCAGCCGTTCGGGACAGGGGGCTTCGGAGCAGTACTTC.

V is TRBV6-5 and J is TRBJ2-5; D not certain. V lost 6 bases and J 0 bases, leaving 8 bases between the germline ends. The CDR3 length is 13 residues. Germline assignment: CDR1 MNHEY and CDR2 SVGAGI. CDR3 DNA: TGTGCCAGCAGGACCCAGGACCAAGAGACCCAGTACTTC. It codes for CASRTQDQETQYF.

DNA for the CDR3: TGTGCCAGCAGCTTCGGCGGGTCCCAAGAGACCCAGTACTTC. It encodes CASSFGGSQETQYF. The rearrangement uses TRBV7-6 and TRBJ2-5, with a tentative D call TRBD2 (5 bases). CDR3 length: 14 residues. The V and J ends lost 3 bases and 1 base respectively, with 9 bases between them. CDR1 and CDR2 from the germline V gene are SGHVS and FNYEAQ.

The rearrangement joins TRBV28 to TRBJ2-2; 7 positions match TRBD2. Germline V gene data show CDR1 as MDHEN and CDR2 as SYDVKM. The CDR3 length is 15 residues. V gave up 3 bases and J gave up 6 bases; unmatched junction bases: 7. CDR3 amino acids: CASSLWGGVPGELFF. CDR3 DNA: TGTGCCAGCAGTTTGTGGGGGGGAGTCCCCGGGGAGCTGTTTTTT. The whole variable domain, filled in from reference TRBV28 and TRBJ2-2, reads DVKVTQSSRYLVKRTGEKVFLECVQDMDHENMFWYRQDPGLGLRLIYFSYDVKMKEKGDIPEGYSVSREKKERFSLILESASTNQTSMYLCASSLWGGVPGELFFGEGSRLTVL.

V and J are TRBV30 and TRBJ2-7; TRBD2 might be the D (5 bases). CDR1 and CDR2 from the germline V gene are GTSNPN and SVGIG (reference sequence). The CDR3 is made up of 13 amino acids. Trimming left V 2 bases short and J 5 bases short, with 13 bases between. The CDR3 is CAWSPLSGDEQYF. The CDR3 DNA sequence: TGTGCCTGGAGTCCCCTTTCCGGGGACGAGCAGTACTTC.

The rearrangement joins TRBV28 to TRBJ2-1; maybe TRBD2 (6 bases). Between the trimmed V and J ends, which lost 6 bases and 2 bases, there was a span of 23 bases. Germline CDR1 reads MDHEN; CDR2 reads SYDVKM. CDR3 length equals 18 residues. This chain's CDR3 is CASSSPGPGEDPYNEQFF. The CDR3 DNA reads TGTGCCAGCAGCTCGCCGGGTCCGGGGGAGGATCCCTACAATGAGCAGTTCTTC.

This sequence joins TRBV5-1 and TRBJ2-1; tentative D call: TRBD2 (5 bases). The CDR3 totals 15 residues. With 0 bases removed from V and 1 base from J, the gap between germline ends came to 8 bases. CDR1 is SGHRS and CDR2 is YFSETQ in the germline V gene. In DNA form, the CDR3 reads TGCGCCAGCAGCTTGGATGCGGGTTCCTACAATGAGCAGTTCTTC. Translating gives CASSLDAGSYNEQFF.

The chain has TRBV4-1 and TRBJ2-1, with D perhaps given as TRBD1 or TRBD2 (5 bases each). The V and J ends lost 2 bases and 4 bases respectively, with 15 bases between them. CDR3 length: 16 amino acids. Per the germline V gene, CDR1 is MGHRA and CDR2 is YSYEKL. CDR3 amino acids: CASSQPGSVIYNEQFF. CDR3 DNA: TGCGCCAGCAGCCAACCAGGGAGTGTAATTTACAATGAGCAGTTCTTC.

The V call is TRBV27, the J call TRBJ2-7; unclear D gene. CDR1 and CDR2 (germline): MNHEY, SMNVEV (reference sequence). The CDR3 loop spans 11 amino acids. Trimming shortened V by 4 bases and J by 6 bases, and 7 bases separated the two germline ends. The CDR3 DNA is TGTGCCAGCAGTTGGCCCCCCGAGCAGTACTTC. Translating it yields CASSWPPEQYF.

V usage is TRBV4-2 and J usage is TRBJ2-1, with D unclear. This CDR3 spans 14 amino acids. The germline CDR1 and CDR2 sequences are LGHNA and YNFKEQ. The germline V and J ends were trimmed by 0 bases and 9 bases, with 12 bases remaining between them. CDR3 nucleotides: TGTGCCAGCAGCCAAGATTTCGCGTTGGGTGAGCAGTTCTTC. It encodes CASSQDFALGEQFF.

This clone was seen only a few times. CDR3 sequence: CASSYLREQYF. The DNA of the CDR3 is TGTGCCAGCAGTTACCTTCGGGAGCAGTACTTC. V usage is TRBV6-5 and J usage is TRBJ2-7, with D unresolved. The CDR3 contains 11 residues. With 2 bases removed from V and 7 bases from J, the gap between germline ends came to 6 bases. From germline, CDR1 is MNHEY and CDR2 SVGAGI.

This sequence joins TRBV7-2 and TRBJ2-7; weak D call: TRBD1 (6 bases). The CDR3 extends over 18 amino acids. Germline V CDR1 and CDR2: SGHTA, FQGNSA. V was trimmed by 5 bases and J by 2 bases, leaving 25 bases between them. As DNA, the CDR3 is TGTGCCAGCAGCACAGGGACGGCACCGGGACGGAAAACCTACGAGCAGTACTTC. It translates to CASSTGTAPGRKTYEQYF.

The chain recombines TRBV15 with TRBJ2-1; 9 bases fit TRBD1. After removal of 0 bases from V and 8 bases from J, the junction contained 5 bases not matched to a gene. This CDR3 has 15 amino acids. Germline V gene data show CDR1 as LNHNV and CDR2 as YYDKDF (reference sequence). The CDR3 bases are TGTGCCACCAGCAGAGAGGGGACAGGGATGGATGAGCAGTTCTTC. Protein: CATSREGTGMDEQFF.

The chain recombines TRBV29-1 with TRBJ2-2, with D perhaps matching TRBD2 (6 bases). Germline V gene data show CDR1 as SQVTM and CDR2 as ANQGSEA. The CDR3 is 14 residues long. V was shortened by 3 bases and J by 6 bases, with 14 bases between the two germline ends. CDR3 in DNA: TGCAGCGTTGAGGGACTGGGTTTGGCCGGGGAGCTGTTTTTT. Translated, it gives CSVEGLGLAGELFF.

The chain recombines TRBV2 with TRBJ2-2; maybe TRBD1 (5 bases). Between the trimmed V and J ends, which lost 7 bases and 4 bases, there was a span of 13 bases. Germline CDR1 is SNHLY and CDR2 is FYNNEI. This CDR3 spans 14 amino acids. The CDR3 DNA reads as TGTGCCAGCAAAATAGGACACCGCACCGGGGAGCTGTTTTTT. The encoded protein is CASKIGHRTGELFF.

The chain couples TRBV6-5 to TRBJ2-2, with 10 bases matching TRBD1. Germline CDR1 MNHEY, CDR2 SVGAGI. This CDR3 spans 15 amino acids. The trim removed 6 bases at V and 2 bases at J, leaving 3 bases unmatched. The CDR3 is CASRSTGGNTGELFF. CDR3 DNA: TGTGCCAGCAGGTCGACAGGGGGCAACACCGGGGAGCTGTTTTTT.

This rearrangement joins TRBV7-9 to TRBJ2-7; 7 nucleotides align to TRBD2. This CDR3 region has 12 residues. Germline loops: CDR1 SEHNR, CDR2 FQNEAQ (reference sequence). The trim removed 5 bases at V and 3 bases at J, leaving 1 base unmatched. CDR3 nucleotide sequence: TGTGCCAGCAGCCGGGACTACTACGAGCAGTACTTC. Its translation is CASSRDYYEQYF.